This T cell receptor (beta chain) was identified in a study of blood T cell repertoires in COVID-19 (dated by TCRdb to 2019 to 2021). For the wider study: Samples from collaborators originated in the United States, Italy and Spain and spanned both the acute and convalescent phases of COVID-19. The repertoires were released in a freely available public database meant as a resource for research on the immune response to SARS-CoV-2. The sample metadata nearly always contained a de-identified subject ID, COVID-19 status, age in years and sex. The prospective study material was composed of cDNA or gDNA derived from T cells, B-cell-depleted T cells, or PBMCs. The samples were drawn from two sources: the first 160 participants of the ongoing ImmuneRACE study, and fewer than 1,500 subjects contributed by 6 global collaborators. Where available, HLA class I and class II types were taken from metadata supplied by the sample provider and were not determined by assay-based typing. The dataset comprised deeply sampled blood TCRbeta repertoires from subjects exposed to, actively infected with, or recovered from COVID-19. The paper's findings and limits, for the study overall: The amount of clinical and demographic metadata varied by source and participant and was provided uncurated.

In the prospective study, participants were 18 to 89 years old, resided in about 25 geographic areas of the United States, and were enrolled through a virtual design. To assign participants to cohorts, the prospective study relied on clinical history that participants themselves reported in a screening survey and a study questionnaire. Recovered participants in ImmuneRACE Cohort 3 were defined as having two consecutive negative NP/OP PCR tests, clearance from a healthcare professional, or resolution of symptoms. Each participant in the prospective study had whole blood, serum and a nasopharyngeal or oropharyngeal swab collected by mobile phlebotomists. Additional blood draws and questionnaires over an approximately 2-month period could optionally be provided by prospective study participants. Prospective study blood samples were shipped either frozen or at room temperature before DNA extraction.

A remark on this clone: What this receptor recognizes is not known. No base qualities exist here, and no much larger clone lies one base off it.

The immunoSEQ Assay, a bias-controlled multiplex PCR, was used to amplify TCRbeta CDR3 regions from genomic DNA. Regarding the original processing steps: Nucleated cell counts per sample were estimated from amplification of reference gene primers within the assay. Sequence reads were collapsed and filtered to measure the absolute abundance of every unique TCRbeta CDR3 rearrangement. Productive Simpson clonality was computed per sample as the square root of Simpson's diversity index over productive rearrangements. In its TCRdb copy, this immuneACCESS table keeps in-frame sequences only and misses some clones. Where compared with another copy, unresolved V genes explain less than half of these, and the others have no known cause. From that table come the V and J calls and clone size; the DNA was used to work out D and trimming. This sample is represented by under 300,000 clones; 70% to 90% of them were singletons. The ten largest account for approximately 2% of the sample.

The clonotype comes from a woman aged 45-60 years who had recovered from COVID-19. The sample comprised PBMCs or T cells enriched from blood (not recorded which).

For the CDR3, the sequence is CASRRQGATNEKLFF. The nucleotide sequence reads TGTGCCAGTAGGCGACAGGGGGCGACTAATGAAAAACTGTTTTTT. This receptor chain uses TRBV19 and TRBJ1-4; 10 of the junction bases match TRBD1. V is pruned by 6 bases and J by 2 bases, leaving 3 bases of the junction without a gene match. The CDR3 spans 15 residues, from the cysteine through the phenylalanine. Only CDR3 DNA remains: 45 bases, in frame from the first base. According to the germline V gene (reference sequence), CDR1 reads LNHDA and CDR2 reads SQIVND.